This record concerns one T cell receptor (beta chain) sequence. Its recognized antigen is unknown. Base qualities are not at hand, and no much larger clone is one base apart. This sample stems from a study of a mutant IDH1 vaccine in newly diagnosed glioma (dated by TCRdb to the early 2020s). Context from the whole study: Vaccination was initiated 4-6 weeks after radiotherapy alone, or concurrently with temozolomide cycles in the chemotherapy-containing groups. The week-35 safety follow-up was designated visit V12, and the week-47 end of study was designated visit V13. For exploratory analyses, under 30 treated patients had longitudinal TCRB deep sequencing done wherever samples were available. Before enrollment, patients had received standard therapy of radiotherapy alone, temozolomide alone, or radiochemotherapy with temozolomide; most received the combination. Peripheral blood was collected at six visits: V03 (baseline), V05, V07, V10, V12 and V13. Of the approximately 33 treated patients, 62.5% were male and about 40% were female, and a mean age of roughly 40 years was recorded. What the authors observed across the whole study: Availability determined which PBMC samples were chosen for TCRB deep sequencing. Immune responses induced by the vaccine were seen in about 93% of patients across multiple MHC alleles. Pseudoprogression seemed to be unrelated to changes in the top peripheral T cell clonotypes found by TCRB sequencing. According to the authors, sample limitations meant that analyses of patient blood samples could not be reproduced.

Library generation was performed with the immunoSEQ multiplex PCR assay. The hsTCRB Kit was used according to the manufacturer's protocol to amplify rearranged TCR beta chain sequences. Sequencing of TCRB libraries was carried out on an Illumina MiSeq. Per the authors' processing: Demultiplexing, trimming and gene mapping were performed with the kit vendor's proprietary platform. As stored in TCRdb, this immuneACCESS dataset retains in-frame rearrangements with V and J assigned. A fraction of the clones does not appear; measured against another copy, unresolved V genes explain less than half of the discrepancy, and the remainder lacks a known reason. V and J calls and clone size are those listed in that table; D and trimming were worked out from the DNA. For this sample the table gives some 60,000 clones, of which under 85% were detected only once. Over 2.5% of the sample goes to the ten largest clones.

V sheds 4 bases and J sheds 8 bases, leaving 11 bases between their ends. In the germline V gene, CDR1 corresponds to SGHRS and CDR2 to YFSETQ. The CDR3 contains 12 residues, cysteine and phenylalanine counted. The sequence is cut down to CDR3 DNA, 36 bases in frame from base 1. The time point label, read with the paper, signifies: week 47, end of study. Each vaccine dose was 300 ug of a 20-mer mutant IDH1 peptide in Montanide, given subcutaneously with topical imiquimod. Patients were given eight vaccinations, in weeks 1, 3, 5, 7, 11, 15, 19 and 23, which matched visits V03 through V10. Donors had newly diagnosed WHO grade 3 or 4 IDH1-mutant astrocytomas with loss of nuclear ATRX. The samples were drawn from NOA16, a multicentre, single-arm, open-label phase I trial in Germany that tested a mutant IDH1 peptide vaccine in humans for the first time. Genomic DNA for TCRB sequencing was extracted from EDTA blood using the DNeasy Blood and Tissue Kit.

This TCR derives from a woman between 50 and 59 years old with glioma. The specimen was PBMCs, collected from a glioma patient whose treatment included an IDH1 peptide vaccine. The sequence is built from TRBV5-1 and TRBJ2-3; the D assignment is uncertain and may be TRBD1 or TRBD2, with 5 bases supporting each. CDR3 loop: CASSPGTATQYF. The DNA is TGCGCCAGCAGCCCGGGGACCGCTACGCAGTATTTT.